The subject of this entry is one TCR beta chain. Its antigen is unidentified. This sample's TCRbeta library carried unique molecular identifier barcodes. TCRdb re-called the PCR reads through MiXCR, storing one row per CDR3 protein. This sample carries roughly 490,000 distinct CDR3 sequences, roughly 10% of them seen once, and the ten largest clones take 12% to 15%. These data come from a study of T-cell reconstitution after alpha-beta-depleted transplantation in children. Regarding the study as a whole: Once a year had passed after transplant, T-cell counts and diversity came mostly from newly produced T cells.

The CDR3 is made up of 13 amino acids. Germline CDR1 is DFQATT and CDR2 is SNEGSKA (reference sequence). J gave up 4 bases and V 3 bases, and 1 base lay outside the gene matches. The V and J genes are TRBV20-1 and TRBJ1-3, with 9 bases that match TRBD1. The starting material was PBMCs, mostly from graft donor cells, obtained 180 days after TCRalphabeta/CD19-depleted stem cell transplant. The sequence derives from a female patient aged 2-15 years who had a stem cell transplant for aplastic anemia, so the T cells may come from the graft donor. CDR3 nucleotide sequence: TGCAGTGCTAGCGGGACAGGGGGAAACACCATATATTTT. Its protein is CSASGTGGNTIYF.